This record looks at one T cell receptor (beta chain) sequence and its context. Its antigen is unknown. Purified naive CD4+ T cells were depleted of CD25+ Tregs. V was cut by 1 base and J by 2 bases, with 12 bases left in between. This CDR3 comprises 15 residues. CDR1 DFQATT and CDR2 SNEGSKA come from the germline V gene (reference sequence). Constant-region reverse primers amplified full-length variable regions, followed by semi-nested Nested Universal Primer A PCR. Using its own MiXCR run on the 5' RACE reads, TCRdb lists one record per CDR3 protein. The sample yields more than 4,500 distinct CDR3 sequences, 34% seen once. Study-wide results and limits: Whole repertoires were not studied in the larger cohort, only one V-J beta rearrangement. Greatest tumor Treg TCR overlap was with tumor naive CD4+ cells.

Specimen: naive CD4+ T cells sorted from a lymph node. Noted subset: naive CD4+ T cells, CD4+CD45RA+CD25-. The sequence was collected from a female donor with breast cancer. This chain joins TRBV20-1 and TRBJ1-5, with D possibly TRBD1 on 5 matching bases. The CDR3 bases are TGCAGTGCTAGAGTGGGGGGAACGGGCAATCAGCCCCAGCATTTT. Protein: CSARVGGTGNQPQHF.